A selection of T cell receptor beta chains follows, all from one sample in a study of blood T cell repertoires in COVID-19. Assay used: immunoSEQ multiplex PCR; TCRdb lists only in-frame clones, some missing. The table lists about 91,000 clones, about 86% of them singletons. The sample was peripheral blood. Every receptor here comes from a woman in her 70s with acute or convalescent COVID-19. CDR3s include the opening cysteine and the closing phenylalanine or tryptophan. The D gene is left open where the match is weak. Clone size is stated in some rows and not others, as once, few, many or a class when expanded.

CDR3aa,CDR3nt,j_gene,d_gene,v_gene,abundance
CASSLAFVSRGSHTGELFF,TGTGCCAGCAGCTTGGCCTTCGTTAGCAGGGGGTCCCACACCGGGGAGCTGTTTTTT,TRBJ2-2,TRBD1,TRBV5-6,.
CASSLTGSTDTQYF,TGCGCCAGCAGCTTGACAGGTTCCACAGATACGCAGTATTTT,TRBJ2-3,.,TRBV5-1,.
CASRNGQARNEKLFF,TGTGCCAGCAGGAATGGACAGGCCCGAAATGAAAAACTGTTTTTT,TRBJ1-4,TRBD1,TRBV2,.
CASSELDRVYNEQFF,TGTGCCAGCAGTGAATTGGATCGGGTTTACAATGAGCAGTTCTTC,TRBJ2-1,.,TRBV6-1,.
CASSAVLGQGPSYEQYF,TGTGCCAGCAGTGCTGTGTTGGGCCAGGGGCCCTCCTACGAGCAGTACTTC,TRBJ2-7,.,TRBV28,.
CASSQSYGGGFYEQYF,TGCGCCAGCAGCCAAAGTTACGGGGGGGGGTTCTACGAGCAGTACTTC,TRBJ2-7,TRBD2,TRBV4-1,.
CASKRRMQRGTDTQYF,TGTGCCAGCAAGAGGCGGATGCAGCGGGGCACAGATACGCAGTATTTT,TRBJ2-3,.,TRBV28,.
CASSSGGGPSTDTQYF,TGCGCCAGCAGCTCGGGTGGTGGCCCTAGCACAGATACGCAGTATTTT,TRBJ2-3,.,TRBV5-1,.
CATTPGTSGNNEQFF,TGTGCCACCACCCCCGGGACTAGCGGGAACAATGAGCAGTTCTTC,TRBJ2-1,TRBD2,TRBV28,.
CASSLSGGRVSGYTF,TGTGCCAGCAGCCTTTCAGGGGGCCGGGTGAGTGGCTACACCTTC,TRBJ1-2,TRBD1,TRBV6-5,few
CASSTRNPRDEQYF,TGTGCCAGCAGCACACGTAACCCCCGGGACGAGCAGTACTTC,TRBJ2-7,.,TRBV6-5,.
CASSLAGAGYRERGDSPLHF,TGCGCCAGCAGCTTGGCCGGTGCAGGCTACAGGGAAAGGGGAGATTCACCCCTCCACTTT,TRBJ1-6,.,TRBV5-1,.
CASRPTGPSGTEAFF,TGTGCCAGCAGGCCTACAGGGCCCTCGGGCACTGAAGCTTTCTTT,TRBJ1-1,.,TRBV6-5,.
CASSLWGQGQNIQYF,TGTGCCAGCAGTTTATGGGGACAGGGCCAAAACATTCAGTACTTC,TRBJ2-4,TRBD1,TRBV28,.
CASSLSAAGAKNIQYF,TGCGCCAGCAGCTTATCAGCGGCGGGAGCCAAAAACATTCAGTACTTC,TRBJ2-4,.,TRBV5-1,.
CASSTRQGLNSPLHF,TGTGCCAGCAGCACCCGACAGGGTTTAAATTCACCCCTCCACTTT,TRBJ1-6,TRBD1,TRBV5-4,.
CASSEQLGLTYNEQFF,TGTGCCAGCAGTGAACAGTTAGGACTGACCTACAATGAGCAGTTCTTC,TRBJ2-1,.,TRBV2,.
CASSVEPTANYGYTF,TGTGCCAGCAGCGTGGAACCTACAGCTAACTATGGCTACACCTTC,TRBJ1-2,.,TRBV9,few
CASRTTQGMGTDTQYF,TGTGCCAGCAGGACAACACAGGGGATGGGCACAGATACGCAGTATTTT,TRBJ2-3,TRBD1,TRBV2,.
CASSTNGGGGNTIYF,TGCGCCAGCAGCACCAACGGAGGAGGTGGAAACACCATATATTTT,TRBJ1-3,.,TRBV5-1,.
CASSLDRGNGEQYF,TGTGCCAGCTCACTAGACAGGGGGAATGGCGAGCAGTACTTC,TRBJ2-7,TRBD1,TRBV18,.
CASSEGQGFKQFF,TGTGCCAGCAGCGAAGGACAGGGATTTAAGCAGTTCTTC,TRBJ2-1,TRBD1,TRBV5-6,.
CASSPSTGGAGNTIYF,TGTGCCAGCTCACCCAGCACAGGGGGAGCCGGAAACACCATATATTTT,TRBJ1-3,TRBD1,TRBV18,.
CASSLSGGSNEKLFF,TGTGCCAGCAGCTTATCGGGGGGTTCGAATGAAAAACTGTTTTTT,TRBJ1-4,.,TRBV7-6,.
CASTSSGRALETQYF,TGTGCCAGCACCTCAAGCGGGAGGGCCCTCGAGACCCAGTACTTC,TRBJ2-5,TRBD2,TRBV28,.
CASTRQGGETQYF,TGTGCCAGCACACGGCAGGGAGGAGAGACCCAGTACTTC,TRBJ2-5,.,TRBV2,.
CAWRMGQENEKLFF,TGTGCCTGGAGAATGGGACAGGAGAATGAAAAACTGTTTTTT,TRBJ1-4,TRBD1,TRBV30,.
CASSDMPPAGDVQYF,TGTGCCAGCAGTGACATGCCCCCAGCGGGAGACGTGCAGTATTTT,TRBJ2-3,TRBD2,TRBV6-1,.
CASRDTGYYGYTF,TGTGCCAGTAGAGATACAGGGTACTATGGCTACACCTTC,TRBJ1-2,.,TRBV19,.
CASTPSWAGNYGYTF,TGTGCCAGCACCCCCTCATGGGCTGGTAACTATGGCTACACCTTC,TRBJ1-2,.,TRBV7-2,.
CASSQGLAGEQYF,TGTGCCAGCAGCCAAGGACTAGCGGGCGAGCAGTACTTC,TRBJ2-7,TRBD2,TRBV4-2,.
CASRDGPGGEKLFF,TGTGCCAGCAGAGATGGCCCTGGGGGGGAAAAACTGTTTTTT,TRBJ1-4,.,TRBV28,.
CASSPARVGSPLHF,TGTGCCAGCAGCCCGGCGAGGGTTGGTTCACCCCTCCACTTT,TRBJ1-6,.,TRBV5-4,.
CASNDRGASNEQFF,TGCGCCAGCAACGACAGGGGGGCGTCCAATGAGCAGTTCTTC,TRBJ2-1,TRBD1,TRBV5-1,few
CAWSSGLAGLSIQYF,TGTGCCTGGAGTAGTGGACTAGCGGGGCTTAGCATTCAGTACTTC,TRBJ2-4,TRBD2,TRBV30,.
CASSFGGRDYEQYF,TGTGCCAGCAGTTTCGGCGGGAGAGACTACGAGCAGTACTTC,TRBJ2-7,TRBD2,TRBV27,.